The 23 T cell receptor beta chains in this list originate from one sample, sequenced in a study of regulatory T cells in long-lasting Graves disease (dated by TCRdb to 2020 to 2023). What this sample's time point label stands for: newly diagnosed GD, antithyroid drugs for less than 3 months. For both TCR sequencing and RNA sequencing, RNA was extracted from PBMCs in TRIzol. Receptor amplification or capture employed multiplex PCR. These reads were obtained on an Illumina HiSeq 4000. To build TCR beta libraries, CDR3 regions were amplified by Arm-PCR using iRepertoire HTBI primers. In TCRdb, the public reads were trimmed at Q25 with fastp and aligned with MiXCR, with productive beta chains retained. Records with the same CDR3 protein are collapsed into one entry carrying the most frequent genes and DNA. The table for this sample lists 530,000 or so distinct CDR3 sequences; roughly 13% of them were counted only once. The ten largest account for 8% to 10% of the sample.

This same sample was also part of a study on T cells in Graves' hyperthyroidism and ophthalmopathy.

The source material was peripheral blood mononuclear cells (PBMCs), sampled at new diagnosis, from a patient treated with antithyroid drugs. The receptors stem from a man aged 25-45 years with Graves disease. Donor details come from another sample of the same person, matched by shared clones.

The V call is TRBV28, the J call TRBJ2-1; D gene unclear. Germline CDR1 and CDR2: MDHEN and SYDVKM. The V gene lost 7 bases and the J gene lost 7 bases, with 14 bases spanning the gap. This CDR3 has 13 residues. The CDR3 protein is CASISDLENEQFF. The CDR3 DNA sequence: TGTGCCAGCATTTCCGACCTGGAAAATGAGCAGTTCTTC.

The chain employs TRBV12-3 or TRBV12-4 and TRBJ2-3, with 11 bases matching TRBD2. The J call may be wrong; the DNA end is better matched by TRBJ2-5. CDR3 length: 14 residues. CDR3: CASSFSGGAMAQYF. CDR3 nucleotides: TGTGCCAGCAGTTTTAGCGGGGGGGCCATGGCCCAGTACTTC.

This clonotype has just a few counts. One end of the junction varies from germline; a read error may be responsible. The V gene is TRBV19, the J gene TRBJ1-5, with D maybe TRBD1 (6 bases). This CDR3 spans 15 amino acids. Germline lookup yields CDR1 LNHDA and CDR2 SQIVND (reference sequence). The CDR3: CTSSPSGQLNQPQHF. Here the CDR3 DNA reads TGTACCAGTAGTCCCTCCGGACAGTTAAATCAGCCCCAGCATTTT. Full variable domain (rest looked up from reference TRBV19 and TRBJ1-5): DGGITQSPKYLFRKEGQNVTLSCEQNLNHDAMYWYRQDPGQGLRLIYYSQIVNDFQKGDIAEGYSVSREKKESFPLTVTSAQKNPTAFYLCTSSPSGQLNQPQHFGDGTRLSIL.

The chain employs TRBV12-3 or TRBV12-4 and TRBJ2-7, with 10 bases matching TRBD2. Germline trimming cut 6 bases from V and 0 bases from J; bases unmatched to any gene: 11. The CDR3 contains 17 residues. The CDR3 reads CASSLGLAGVGSYEQYF. Here the CDR3 DNA reads TGTGCCAGCAGCTTGGGCCTAGCGGGAGTAGGCTCCTACGAGCAGTACTTC.

The V and J genes are TRBV10-3 and TRBJ2-7; 8 positions match TRBD2. Germline assignment: CDR1 ENHRY and CDR2 SYGVKD. Unmatched junction bases numbered 5, after V lost 2 bases and J lost 5 bases. The length of the CDR3 is 14 residues. The CDR3 DNA reads TGTGCCATCAGTGAGACGGCTAGCGGGCACGAGCAGTACTTC. This sequence encodes CAISETASGHEQYF.

The V call is TRBV9, the J call TRBJ1-2; a possible D gene is TRBD1 (6 bases). The CDR3 spans 15 residues. CDR1 is SGDLS, CDR2 YYNGEE, per germline. Trimming cost V 2 bases and J 8 bases, with 19 bases left between them. The CDR3 nucleotides read TGTGCCAGCAGCGTCGAACAGGGAAGGTCTGGAGGCTACACCTTC. Protein product: CASSVEQGRSGGYTF. The whole variable domain, remainder taken from reference TRBV9 and TRBJ1-2, is DSGVTQTPKHLITATGQRVTLRCSPRSGDLSVYWYQQSLDQGLQFLIQYYNGEERAKGNILERFSAQQFPDLHSELNLSSLELGDSALYFCASSVEQGRSGGYTFGSGTRLTVV.

This clonotype occurred many times. The chain carries TRBV20-1 and TRBJ2-1; 8 bases are a match to TRBD2. V lost 1 base to trimming and J lost 8 bases; unmatched junction nucleotides: 19. This CDR3 contains 18 residues. Germline CDR1 is DFQATT and CDR2 is SNEGSKA (reference sequence). The CDR3 reads CSARANFGLAGRVDEQFF. The DNA of the CDR3 is TGCAGTGCTAGAGCCAACTTTGGGTTAGCGGGAAGGGTCGATGAGCAGTTCTTC.

This clonotype was counted a few times. At one of its ends the junction is not consistent with the germline gene, which may arise from a read error. The J gene is TRBJ2-1, the V gene TRBV27, with D possibly TRBD1 on 5 matching bases. The assigned J gene may be wrong: the sequence end matches TRBJ2-4 better. Germline CDR1 and CDR2: MNHEY and SMNVEV (reference sequence). The CDR3 length is 13 residues. CDR3 DNA: TGTGCCAGCAGTTCGGCAGGGCAAAACACTCAGTACTTC. Protein: CASSSAGQNTQYF.

The sample holds many counts of this clonotype. The J gene is TRBJ2-1, the V gene TRBV10-3, with 12 positions matching TRBD1. The V gene's germline CDR1 is ENHRY and CDR2 SYGVKD. The V segment lost 6 bases and the J segment 15 bases; nucleotides outside the gene matches: 12. The CDR3 has 14 amino acids. The CDR3 nucleotides are TGTGCCATCAGCACCGGGACAGGGGGCGAAAGGCTGTTCTTC. Translation gives CAISTGTGGERLFF.

A note on this clonotype: A read error likely explains this, since a far larger clone differs by one base. V gene TRBV6-2 or TRBV6-3 combines with J gene TRBJ2-1; 7 nucleotides agree with TRBD2. The J call is in doubt because the DNA end fits TRBJ2-5 better. The CDR3 sequence is 15 residues long. In germline, CDR1 is MNHEY, CDR2 SVGEGT. The CDR3: CASSYEGGSQGTQYF. The DNA of the CDR3 is TGTGCCAGCAGTTATGAAGGCGGGAGCCAAGGGACCCAGTACTTC.

The rearrangement joins TRBV7-9 to TRBJ2-5; TRBD1 matches at 9 bases. V lost 5 bases and J lost 6; bases outside the gene matches: 7. The CDR3 sequence is 14 residues long. From germline, CDR1 is SEHNR and CDR2 FQNEAQ (reference sequence). CDR3 nucleotide sequence: TGTGCCAGCAGCAGGGACAGGGCGGGAAAGACCCAGTACTTC. Protein product: CASSRDRAGKTQYF. Filled out from reference TRBV7-9 and TRBJ2-5, the complete variable domain reads DTGVSQNPRHKITKRGQNVTFRCDPISEHNRLYWYRQTLGQGPEFLTYFQNEAQLEKSRLLSDRFSAERPKGSFSTLEIQRTEQGDSAMYLCASSRDRAGKTQYFGPGTRLLVL.

This clonotype has ten or more counts. The V gene is TRBV2, the J gene TRBJ2-1, with TRBD2 identical over 12 bases. This CDR3 contains 14 residues. J gave up 10 bases and V 4 bases, and 5 bases lay outside the gene matches. Germline V gene sequence: CDR1 SNHLY, CDR2 FYNNEI. CDR3 amino acids: CASSARTSGKEQFF. Written as DNA, the CDR3 is TGTGCCAGCAGTGCTCGGACTAGCGGGAAGGAGCAGTTCTTC.

The J gene is TRBJ2-1, the V gene TRBV15, with 12 bases matching TRBD2. The V and J ends lost 5 bases and 5 bases, in that order; junction bases with no gene match: 7. The CDR3 runs 16 residues. Germline CDR1 reads LNHNV; CDR2 reads YYDKDF (reference sequence). The CDR3: CATSGQLAGGNNEQFF. The CDR3 DNA is TGTGCCACCAGCGGCCAACTAGCGGGAGGCAACAATGAGCAGTTCTTC.

This clonotype has at least ten counts. The rearrangement joins TRBV7-2 to TRBJ2-7; D may match TRBD1 or TRBD2 (7 bases each). Trimming cost V 5 bases and J 0 bases, with 17 bases left between them. CDR3 length equals 16 residues. Looked up from germline, CDR1 is SGHTA and CDR2 is FQGNSA. The CDR3 DNA follows: TGTGCCAGCAGCAAAGGCCCAGGGGGGGTCTCCTACGAGCAGTACTTC. It codes for CASSKGPGGVSYEQYF.

This clonotype has ten or more counts. In DNA form, the CDR3 reads TGCAGTGCTAGAGGCGGGGTTGGCTATGGCTACACCTTC. This gives the protein CSARGGVGYGYTF. J is TRBJ1-2 and V is TRBV20-1; D is uncertain. Trimming left V 1 base short and J 4 bases short, with 10 bases between. This CDR3 is 13 amino acids long. The V gene's germline CDR1 is DFQATT and CDR2 SNEGSKA (reference sequence).

This clonotype was seen repeatedly, ten times or more. The chain links TRBV6-2 or TRBV6-3 to TRBJ2-3, with 11 bases matching TRBD2. The ends lost 5 bases at V and 6 bases at J; junction bases unmatched: 10. Per the germline V gene, CDR1 is MNHEY and CDR2 is SVGEGT. The CDR3 sequence is 16 residues long. The CDR3 bases are TGTGCCAGCAGTGTAAGGCTAGCGGGAGGAAAGGATACGCAGTATTTT. Amino acids: CASSVRLAGGKDTQYF.

In its sample, this clonotype was seen many times. The chain has TRBV19 and TRBJ2-3, with 7 bases matching TRBD2. With V trimmed by 7 bases and J by 5 bases, 6 bases remained unmatched. Germline V CDR1 and CDR2: LNHDA, SQIVND (reference sequence). This CDR3 is 13 amino acids long. The CDR3 bases are TGTGCCAGTACGGGGGGAGTGAGAGATACGCAGTATTTT. It specifies CASTGGVRDTQYF.

The rearrangement links TRBV7-3 to TRBJ2-1, with 10 bases matching TRBD2. Per the germline V gene, CDR1 is SGHTA and CDR2 is FQGTGA. J gave up 0 bases and V 1 base, and 6 bases lay outside the gene matches. This CDR3 comprises 18 residues. The CDR3 nucleotides read TGTGCCAGCAGCTTAATCGGGGCTAGCGGGAGCTCCTACAATGAGCAGTTCTTC. As protein: CASSLIGASGSSYNEQFF.

This clonotype appeared a few times. The chain is built from TRBV2 and TRBJ2-3; a possible D gene is TRBD2 (5 bases). Germline assignment: CDR1 SNHLY and CDR2 FYNNEI. CDR3 size: 13 residues. V was clipped by 10 bases and J by 2 bases, with 13 bases between them. The CDR3 protein is CANKADSTDTQYF. In nucleotides, the CDR3 is TGTGCCAACAAAGCGGACTCCACAGATACGCAGTATTTT.

This clonotype has only a few counts. This chain joins TRBV18 and TRBJ1-6; TRBD1 is a possible D gene (6 bases). Germline V lookup: CDR1 KGHSH, CDR2 LQKENI. Trimming removed 3 bases at V and 9 bases at J, with 18 bases between. The CDR3 length is 16 residues. The CDR3 coding sequence is TGTGCCAGCTCACCCGTAGTGCCGGGGGCGCGTTCACCCCTCCACTTT. Protein: CASSPVVPGARSPLHF.

This clonotype was found a few times. The genes are TRBV29-1 and TRBJ2-5; tentative D call: TRBD1 (6 bases). V gave up 4 bases and J gave up 2 bases, with 11 bases separating them. The CDR3 is 13 amino acids. CDR1 is SQVTM and CDR2 is ANQGSEA in the germline V gene. Here the CDR3 reads CSVGGLGQETQYF. In DNA form, the CDR3 reads TGCAGCGTTGGGGGGCTTGGTCAAGAGACCCAGTACTTC. The complete variable domain, with remaining parts taken from reference TRBV29-1 and TRBJ2-5, reads SAVISQKPSRDICQRGTSLTIQCQVDSQVTMMFWYRQQPGQSLTLIATANQGSEATYESGFVIDKFPISRPNLTFSTLTVSNMSPEDSSIYLCSVGGLGQETQYFGPGTRLLVL.

The V call is TRBV7-6, the J call TRBJ2-1; 8 bases are a match to TRBD1. This CDR3 has 13 amino acids. Trimming at V came to 3 bases and at J to 10 bases, leaving 5 bases not matched to a gene. Germline V lookup: CDR1 SGHVS, CDR2 FNYEAQ. The CDR3 loop is CASSLGQEGEQFF. CDR3 bases: TGTGCCAGCAGCTTGGGACAGGAAGGGGAGCAGTTCTTC.

Remarks on this clonotype: With a much larger clone just one base away, this may be a read error. The chain links TRBV6-9 to TRBJ1-1; D is possibly TRBD1 (6 bases). The CDR3 length is 16 residues. V lost 8 bases and J 1 base, leaving 20 bases between the germline ends. The germline V gene encodes CDR1 MNHGY and CDR2 SVAAGI. This CDR3 is CASGSKAGQKNTEAFF. As DNA, the CDR3 is TGTGCCAGCGGTTCTAAGGCCGGACAGAAGAACACTGAAGCTTTCTTT.